These 29 T cell receptor beta chains originate from one sample sequenced in a study of identical twins. TCRdb re-derived calls from the 5' RACE reads in MiXCR, one entry per CDR3 protein. The repertoire holds about 550,000 distinct CDR3 sequences, with under 25% as singletons. These records were also assigned to another study, of yellow fever vaccine responses in identical twins.

The sequencing sample was made of CD4+ T cells sorted from blood. The receptor source for this set is a woman under 30 in good health.

V usage is TRBV24-1 and J usage is TRBJ2-1; 13 nucleotides line up with TRBD2. Unmatched junction bases numbered 4, after V lost 7 bases and J lost 5 bases. The CDR3 runs 15 residues. In germline, CDR1 is KGHDR, CDR2 SFDVKD. The CDR3 here is CATRGTSGNHNEQFF. The CDR3 bases are TGTGCCACCAGAGGGACTAGCGGGAACCACAATGAGCAGTTCTTC.

In this sample, this clonotype turned up a few times. The chain has TRBV10-3 and TRBJ2-7; TRBD2 is a possible D gene (5 bases). CDR1 is ENHRY and CDR2 is SYGVKD in the germline V gene. V was trimmed by 4 bases and J by 6 bases, leaving 13 bases between them. This CDR3 comprises 13 residues. The DNA of the CDR3 is TGTGCCATCAGTGGAAGGACCGAGGGCGAGCAGTACTTC. This gives the protein CAISGRTEGEQYF.

The chain combines TRBV28 with TRBJ2-1; 10 bases line up with TRBD2. The germline CDR1 and CDR2 sequences are MDHEN and SYDVKM. With V trimmed by 4 bases and J by 4 bases, 7 bases remained unmatched. The CDR3 runs to 16 residues. The CDR3 DNA is TGTGCCAGCAGTTCCGCCGGAGCGGGGGGGTACAATGAGCAGTTCTTC. Encoded protein: CASSSAGAGGYNEQFF.

This clonotype showed up many times. The CDR3 loop reads CASSLVRETQYF. The DNA of the CDR3 is TGTGCCAGCAGCCTGGTGAGAGAGACCCAGTACTTC. This chain joins TRBV12-3 or TRBV12-4 and TRBJ2-5; D gene uncertain. The CDR3 length is 12 residues. V dropped 6 bases and J dropped 4 bases, with 9 bases sitting between them.

The gene calls are TRBV11-2 and TRBJ2-1; the match to TRBD2 covers 9 bases. This CDR3 has 15 residues. Trimming at V came to 5 bases and at J to 5 bases, leaving 7 bases not matched to a gene. Per germline, CDR1 SGHAT and CDR2 FQNNGV. The CDR3 region is CASSPGGLAHNEQFF. The CDR3 DNA reads TGTGCCAGCAGCCCCGGTGGACTAGCGCACAATGAGCAGTTCTTC.

The CDR3 bases are TGTGCCAGCAGCCTACACGCCGCGGGGTCTGAATACAATGAGCAGTTCTTC. Amino acids: CASSLHAAGSEYNEQFF. This sequence joins TRBV3-1 and TRBJ2-1; D possibly corresponds to TRBD2 (6 bases). From germline, CDR1 is LGHDT and CDR2 YNNKEL (reference sequence). The CDR3 covers 17 residues. V was cut by 4 bases and J by 4 bases, with 20 bases left in between.

This clonotype was observed a few times. V gene TRBV12-3 or TRBV12-4 combines with J gene TRBJ2-3, with 7 bases matching TRBD2. The length of the CDR3 is 15 residues. The V segment lost 1 base and the J segment 4 bases; nucleotides outside the gene matches: 5. The DNA for the CDR3 is TGTGCCAGCAGTTTAGGTGGCGGGAGATCAGATACGCAGTATTTT. The encoded protein is CASSLGGGRSDTQYF.

V gene TRBV12-3 or TRBV12-4 combines with J gene TRBJ2-1; TRBD2 matches at 7 bases. The CDR3 consists of 14 residues. After removal of 3 bases from V and 5 bases from J, the junction contained 4 bases not matched to a gene. In nucleotides, the CDR3 is TGTGCCAGCAGTTTCTGGGGGGGGGACAATGAGCAGTTCTTC. It specifies CASSFWGGDNEQFF.

The chain recombines TRBV7-9 with TRBJ2-1; 9 bases align to TRBD2. J was trimmed by 10 bases and V by 5 bases; bases with no gene match: 12. The CDR3 sequence is 15 residues long. CDR1 and CDR2 from the germline V gene are SEHNR and FQNEAQ (reference sequence). CDR3 DNA: TGTGCCAGCAGCCGAGGGGCGGGAGGGCCTGGGGAGCAGTTCTTC. This gives the protein CASSRGAGGPGEQFF.

The V call is TRBV6-1, the J call TRBJ1-1; no definite D call. The CDR3 runs 15 residues. The germline V gene encodes CDR1 MNHNS and CDR2 SASEGT. The V and J ends lost 6 bases and 1 base respectively, with 15 bases between them. The CDR3 here is CASSRSQPPNTEAFF. In nucleotides, the CDR3 is TGTGCCAGCAGCAGATCCCAGCCACCGAACACTGAAGCTTTCTTT.

A word on this clonotype: A read error may produce the germline difference seen at one junction end. V and J are TRBV6-5 and TRBJ2-7; 7 bases are a match to TRBD2. CDR3 size: 15 residues. The germline gives CDR1 MNHEY, CDR2 SVGAGI. Here the CDR3 DNA reads TGTGCCAGCAGTTACACACAGCGGGGTAGTTACGAGCGGTACTTC. Translation gives CASSYTQRGSYERYF.

The rearrangement uses TRBV5-1 and TRBJ2-3, with 7 positions matching TRBD2. This CDR3 has 16 residues. CDR1 is SGHRS and CDR2 is YFSETQ in the germline V gene. Losses at the gene ends were 0 bases for V and 5 bases for J; bases not matched to a gene: 9. In nucleotides, the CDR3 is TGCGCCAGCAGCTTGGATTGGGCAGGCGGGGGAGATACGCAGTATTTT. This encodes CASSLDWAGGGDTQYF.

In this sample, this clonotype turned up a few times. The chain joins TRBV5-1 to TRBJ2-5; 8 bases fit TRBD2. The CDR3 is 14 residues long. V lost 2 bases to trimming and J lost 4 bases; unmatched junction nucleotides: 4. Germline CDR1 is SGHRS and CDR2 is YFSETQ. DNA for the CDR3: TGCGCCAGCAGCTTCGGCGGGGGGAGAGAGACCCAGTACTTC. Translated, it gives CASSFGGGRETQYF. Full variable domain (missing parts from reference TRBV5-1 and TRBJ2-5): KAGVTQTPRYLIKTRGQQVTLSCSPISGHRSVSWYQQTPGQGLQFLFEYFSETQRNKGNFPGRFSGRQFSNSRSEMNVSTLELGDSALYLCASSFGGGRETQYFGPGTRLLVL.

There are a few counts of this clonotype. The chain combines TRBV29-1 with TRBJ2-3; maybe TRBD2 (5 bases). The CDR3 loop spans 13 amino acids. Between the trimmed V and J ends, which lost 7 bases and 0 bases, there was a span of 11 bases. In germline, CDR1 is SQVTM, CDR2 ANQGSEA. The CDR3 nucleotides read TGCAGCGCCCCGGGGTTTAGCACAGATACGCAGTATTTT. The encoded protein is CSAPGFSTDTQYF.

J is TRBJ2-3 and V is TRBV2; 10 nucleotides agree with TRBD1. The V gene end was trimmed by 6 bases and the J gene end by 2 bases; junction bases not matched to a gene: 8. CDR1 is SNHLY, CDR2 FYNNEI, per germline. The CDR3 is made up of 16 amino acids. The CDR3 spells CASSQRTGGITDTQYF. The CDR3 coding sequence is TGTGCCAGCAGCCAGAGGACAGGGGGGATCACAGATACGCAGTATTTT.

This clonotype was picked up a small number of times. V and J are TRBV6-5 and TRBJ1-5; 10 bases align to TRBD1. Trimming removed 2 bases from V and 0 bases from J; junction bases left unmatched: 1. The CDR3 length is 16 residues. The germline V gene has CDR1 MNHEY and CDR2 SVGAGI. CDR3 DNA: TGTGCCAGCAGTTACGGGACAGGGGTTAGCAATCAGCCCCAGCATTTT. Translation gives CASSYGTGVSNQPQHF.

The chain combines TRBV5-1 with TRBJ2-3; 12 bases align to TRBD2. The CDR3 has 17 residues. From germline, CDR1 is SGHRS and CDR2 YFSETQ. J gave up 0 bases and V 4 bases, and 6 bases lay outside the gene matches. CDR3 sequence (DNA): TGCGCCAGCAGCCCACGACTAGCGGGAGATAGCACAGATACGCAGTATTTT. Residues: CASSPRLAGDSTDTQYF.

V and J are TRBV7-9 and TRBJ2-2; D unclear. Looked up from germline, CDR1 is SEHNR and CDR2 is FQNEAQ (reference sequence). Deletions cut 2 bases from V and 5 bases from J, with 9 bases between. The length of the CDR3 is 14 residues. The CDR3 spells CASSLSSLTGELFF. In nucleotides, the CDR3 is TGTGCCAGCAGCTTAAGTTCCCTTACCGGGGAGCTGTTTTTT.

This chain uses TRBV2 with TRBJ2-1; 8 bases are a match to TRBD1. CDR3 length equals 15 residues. The germline V gene encodes CDR1 SNHLY and CDR2 FYNNEI. V lost 6 bases to trimming and J lost 4 bases; unmatched junction nucleotides: 8. The CDR3 sequence: CASSPGGTGYNEQFF. The CDR3 DNA sequence: TGTGCCAGCAGCCCAGGGGGGACAGGTTACAATGAGCAGTTCTTC.

The chain carries TRBV20-1 and TRBJ2-1; TRBD1 aligns across 7 bases. The J segment lost 5 bases and the V segment lost 5 bases, leaving 6 bases of the junction unmatched. This CDR3 contains 13 residues. Germline CDR1 reads DFQATT; CDR2 reads SNEGSKA (reference sequence). The CDR3 is CSASGQKNNEQFF. The CDR3 coding sequence is TGCAGTGCTTCGGGACAGAAAAACAATGAGCAGTTCTTC.

This clonotype was observed a few times. This chain links TRBV6-5 with TRBJ2-5; weak D call: TRBD2 (6 bases). V was cut by 0 bases and J by 6 bases, with 14 bases left in between. The CDR3 totals 15 residues. The germline gives CDR1 MNHEY, CDR2 SVGAGI. CDR3 nucleotides: TGTGCCAGCAGTTACTCGAGCGCGGGGAAGAAGACCCAGTACTTC. This codes for CASSYSSAGKKTQYF.

V and J are TRBV5-1 and TRBJ2-2, with TRBD1 matching over 8 bases. Looked up from germline, CDR1 is SGHRS and CDR2 is YFSETQ. This CDR3 has 17 residues. Losses at the gene ends were 0 bases for V and 4 bases for J; bases not matched to a gene: 8. CDR3 DNA sequence: TGCGCCAGCAGCTTGGAAAGAGGGACAGGTTCCACCGGGGAGCTGTTTTTT. It codes for CASSLERGTGSTGELFF.

This clonotype was observed a few times. This chain joins TRBV20-1 and TRBJ2-7; TRBD1 matches 8 bases. CDR1 and CDR2 from the germline V gene are DFQATT and SNEGSKA (reference sequence). This CDR3 is 13 amino acids long. The trim removed 3 bases at V and 6 bases at J, leaving 7 bases unmatched. The CDR3 DNA is TGCAGTGCTAGCGGGACAGGAGTATTCGAGCAGTACTTC. This sequence encodes CSASGTGVFEQYF.

The chain is built from TRBV18 and TRBJ2-3; TRBD1 aligns across 7 bases. CDR1 is KGHSH and CDR2 is LQKENI in the germline V gene. Trimming cost V 4 bases and J 4 bases; bases outside gene matches: 5. The CDR3 length is 14 residues. CDR3 amino acids: CASSRQGVSDTQYF. The CDR3 bases are TGTGCCAGCTCACGACAGGGTGTCTCAGATACGCAGTATTTT.

This clonotype was observed a few times. The genes are TRBV5-1 and TRBJ2-2, with 12 positions matching TRBD2. V dropped 4 bases and J dropped 6; count of bases not matched to a gene: 4. This CDR3 is built from 15 residues. Germline assignment: CDR1 SGHRS and CDR2 YFSETQ. In nucleotides, the CDR3 is TGCGCCAGCAGCATTCGGACTAGCGGGGCCGGGGAGCTGTTTTTT. Amino acids: CASSIRTSGAGELFF.

This sequence joins TRBV29-1 and TRBJ1-1, with TRBD1 identical over 10 bases. Germline values: CDR1 SQVTM, CDR2 ANQGSEA. The CDR3 runs 12 residues. J gave up 5 bases and V 7 bases, and 4 bases lay outside the gene matches. This CDR3 reads CSASGQGTEAFF. In nucleotides, the CDR3 is TGCAGCGCATCGGGACAGGGGACTGAAGCTTTCTTT.

This clonotype turned up a few times. The chain uses TRBV2 and TRBJ2-7; a possible D gene is TRBD2 (5 bases). Germline-derived CDR1 and CDR2 are SNHLY and FYNNEI. The CDR3 extends over 13 amino acids. V lost 5 bases, J lost 4 bases, and 12 bases lay in between. The CDR3 region has the DNA TGTGCCAGCAGTCGGACTTCCCCTTACGAGCAGTACGTC. Translation: CASSRTSPYEQYV.

The rearrangement joins TRBV7-9 to TRBJ1-1; D remains unclear. Trimming left V 0 bases short and J 6 bases short, with 11 bases between. The CDR3 contains 14 residues. Germline assignment: CDR1 SEHNR and CDR2 FQNEAQ (reference sequence). The CDR3 region has the DNA TGTGCCAGCAGCTTAGCGGCGTCTGGACCTGAAGCTTTCTTT. It translates to CASSLAASGPEAFF.

The V call is TRBV5-4, the J call TRBJ2-7, with D perhaps TRBD1 or TRBD2 (5 bases each). The CDR3 sequence is 13 residues long. Trimming stripped 7 bases from V and 3 bases from J, with 14 bases between. Germline assignment: CDR1 SGHNT and CDR2 YYREEE (reference sequence). CDR3 DNA: TGTGCCAGCGGCCCGGGGCCCCACTACGAGCAGTACTTC. Protein: CASGPGPHYEQYF.